The 31 T cell receptor beta chains reported below all come from one sample, sequenced in a study of blood T cell repertoires in COVID-19. The data were produced by immunoSEQ multiplex PCR, yet TCRdb's version contains in-frame clones alone and is incomplete. The sample yields approximately 270,000 clones, around 89% seen once. Material for sequencing was peripheral blood. The receptors come from a young man with acute or convalescent COVID-19.

The J gene is TRBJ2-1, the V gene TRBV15; D is perhaps TRBD1 (5 bases). The CDR3 has 16 amino acids. V dropped 0 bases and J dropped 6 bases, with 15 bases sitting between them. Germline values: CDR1 LNHNV, CDR2 YYDKDF (reference sequence). CDR3 loop: CATSRDRTPGPNEQFF. CDR3 bases: TGTGCCACCAGCAGAGATCGGACCCCAGGGCCCAATGAGCAGTTCTTC.

Comments on this clone: The same CDR3 can be traced to other DNA sequences in this sample. V usage is TRBV30 and J usage is TRBJ1-5, with TRBD1 as a possible D gene (5 bases). The CDR3 has 13 amino acids. Trimming took off 0 bases at V and 5 bases at J, with 8 bases between the two ends. Germline V gene sequence: CDR1 GTSNPN, CDR2 SVGIG (reference sequence). The CDR3 DNA sequence: TGTGCCTGGAGTGTACGGGGGGATCAGCCCCAGCATTTT. This codes for CAWSVRGDQPQHF.

The chain joins TRBV6-5 to TRBJ2-1; 8 positions match TRBD2. The CDR3 covers 15 residues. Germline V gene sequence: CDR1 MNHEY, CDR2 SVGAGI. J gave up 4 bases and V 2 bases, and 4 bases lay outside the gene matches. The DNA for the CDR3 is TGTGCCAGCAGTTACATGACTAGCGTGTACAATGAGCAGTTCTTC. This codes for CASSYMTSVYNEQFF.

This clone has just one count. The V call is TRBV14, the J call TRBJ2-7, with D possibly matching TRBD1 (6 bases). The CDR3 extends over 15 amino acids. CDR1 and CDR2 from the germline V gene are SGHDN and FVKESK. V gave up 4 bases and J gave up 0 bases, with 13 bases separating them. The CDR3 sequence is CASSLNRVSSYEQYF. Here the CDR3 DNA reads TGTGCCAGCAGCCTAAACAGGGTTAGCTCCTACGAGCAGTACTTC.

The J gene is TRBJ1-2, the V gene TRBV5-5; D not certain. CDR1 and CDR2 (germline): SGHKS, YYEKEE (reference sequence). Trimming removed 4 bases from V and 6 bases from J, with 10 bases in between. The CDR3 totals 12 residues. This CDR3 reads CASSRLKDGYTF. CDR3 DNA sequence: TGTGCCAGCAGCAGACTCAAGGATGGCTACACCTTC.

This clone has more than one count but fewer than ten. The chain recombines TRBV12-5 with TRBJ1-2; 7 bases are shared with TRBD1. V trimming: 5 bases; J trimming: 5 bases; junction bases outside the gene matches: 11. In germline, CDR1 is LGHNT, CDR2 FRNRAP. The CDR3 has 15 amino acids. The CDR3 spells CASGTNRGGIYGYTF. CDR3 nucleotide sequence: TGTGCTAGTGGTACCAACAGGGGCGGGATATATGGCTACACCTTC.

J is TRBJ1-2 and V is TRBV7-8, with 9 bases identical to TRBD1. CDR3 length equals 17 residues. J lost 8 bases, V lost 4 bases, and 17 bases had no gene match. Germline CDR1 SGHVS, CDR2 FQNEAQ. The chain's CDR3 is CASSSLRDRAISAGYTF. CDR3 DNA: TGTGCCAGCAGCTCACTGAGGGACAGGGCCATTTCGGCGGGCTACACCTTC.

This clone was recorded only once. V is TRBV18 and J is TRBJ1-5, with D maybe TRBD1 (5 bases). Germline V lookup: CDR1 KGHSH, CDR2 LQKENI. The CDR3 length is 14 residues. The V end was cut by 3 bases, the J end by 3 bases, with 9 bases between. CDR3 sequence: CASSPGQNNQPQHF. The CDR3 nucleotides are TGTGCCAGCTCACCGGGGCAGAACAATCAGCCCCAGCATTTT.

The J gene is TRBJ1-3, the V gene TRBV9; TRBD1 might be the D (5 bases). Per germline, CDR1 SGDLS and CDR2 YYNGEE. Trimming stripped 6 bases from V and 0 bases from J, with 19 bases between. The CDR3 is 17 residues long. CDR3 protein: CASTLPPNRLSGNTIYF. The CDR3 DNA is TGTGCCAGCACCCTTCCCCCGAACAGGCTCTCTGGAAACACCATATATTTT.

This sequence joins TRBV30 and TRBJ1-6, with D maybe TRBD1 (5 bases). The CDR3 extends over 14 amino acids. Germline V lookup: CDR1 GTSNPN, CDR2 SVGIG (reference sequence). With 7 bases removed from V and 6 bases from J, the gap between germline ends came to 16 bases. DNA of the CDR3: TGTGCCTCGAAGCTTTGGGGGGGTAATTCACCCCTCCACTTT. It encodes CASKLWGGNSPLHF.

The chain combines TRBV2 with TRBJ2-5; 7 bases are a match to TRBD2. This CDR3 is 15 amino acids long. CDR1 and CDR2 (germline): SNHLY, FYNNEI. Unmatched junction bases numbered 10, after V lost 7 bases and J lost 2 bases. The DNA for the CDR3 is TGTGCCAGCACCCGGACTAGTACGAGGCAAGAGACCCAGTACTTC. Protein: CASTRTSTRQETQYF.

The genes are TRBV18 and TRBJ1-1; D ambiguous. The CDR3 is 13 amino acids. V was cut by 2 bases and J by 0 bases, with 4 bases left in between. Germline CDR1 KGHSH, CDR2 LQKENI. The CDR3 DNA follows: TGTGCCAGCTCACCAGCTATGAACACTGAAGCTTTCTTT. Protein sequence: CASSPAMNTEAFF.

CDR3 sequence reads: CASSPYHDRGGTGELFF. The CDR3 DNA is TGTGCCAGCAGCCCATACCATGACAGGGGAGGGACCGGGGAGCTGTTTTTT. J is TRBJ2-2 and V is TRBV14, with a possible D match to TRBD1 (8 bases). The CDR3 runs 17 residues. CDR1 is SGHDN and CDR2 is FVKESK in the germline V gene. Trimming took off 4 bases at V and 5 bases at J, with 20 bases between the two ends.

This chain connects TRBV3-1 (or the pseudogene TRBV3-2) to TRBJ1-1; TRBD1 is a possible D gene (5 bases). Germline lookup yields CDR1 LGHDT and CDR2 YNNKEL (reference sequence). V was pared by 0 bases and J by 2 bases, with 16 bases between. The CDR3 spans 17 residues. Here the CDR3 DNA reads TGTGCCAGCAGCCAAGAAGGAAGGGGCTGGGGAAACACTGAAGCTTTCTTT. This sequence encodes CASSQEGRGWGNTEAFF.

This clone was counted a single time. V usage is TRBV10-1 and J usage is TRBJ1-1; 7 bases map to TRBD1. V trimming: 3 bases; J trimming: 10 bases; junction bases outside the gene matches: 5. This CDR3 region has 12 residues. Per the germline V gene, CDR1 is WNHNN and CDR2 is SYGVQD (reference sequence). The CDR3 protein is CASSDRQGRAFF. The CDR3 nucleotides read TGCGCCAGCAGTGACCGACAGGGCAGAGCTTTCTTT.

The chain uses TRBV9 and TRBJ1-3; D possibly corresponds to TRBD1 (5 bases). Germline V gives CDR1 SGDLS, CDR2 YYNGEE. V lost 0 bases to trimming and J lost 4 bases, with 14 bases between them. The CDR3 runs to 16 residues. The CDR3 reads CASSVGPTGGGNTIYF. For the CDR3, the DNA is TGTGCCAGCAGCGTAGGTCCCACGGGGGGAGGAAACACCATATATTTT.

This chain connects TRBV7-9 to TRBJ2-1; TRBD2 matches 7 bases. The V segment lost 3 bases and the J segment 9 bases; nucleotides outside the gene matches: 5. Per germline, CDR1 SEHNR and CDR2 FQNEAQ (reference sequence). CDR3 length: 13 residues. This CDR3 is CASSFAGVVEQFF. CDR3 nucleotides: TGTGCCAGCAGCTTTGCGGGAGTGGTTGAGCAGTTCTTC. Supplemented by reference TRBV7-9 and TRBJ2-1, the full variable domain reads DTGVSQNPRHKITKRGQNVTFRCDPISEHNRLYWYRQTLGQGPEFLTYFQNEAQLEKSRLLSDRFSAERPKGSFSTLEIQRTEQGDSAMYLCASSFAGVVEQFFGPGTRLTVL.

V and J are TRBV5-8 and TRBJ2-6; 7 nucleotides align to TRBD1. Germline V gene sequence: CDR1 SGHTS, CDR2 YDEGEE. V lost 5 bases and J lost 0; bases outside the gene matches: 5. The CDR3 totals 16 residues. The DNA of the CDR3 is TGTGCCAGCAGAAACAGGGGCCGCTCTGGGGCCAACGTCCTGACTTTC. Residues: CASRNRGRSGANVLTF.

This sequence joins TRBV7-6 and TRBJ2-2; D is possibly TRBD2 (6 bases). Trimming took off 7 bases at V and 5 bases at J, with 14 bases between the two ends. The CDR3 is 14 residues long. Germline V CDR1 and CDR2: SGHVS, FNYEAQ. The DNA for the CDR3 is TGTGCCAGCACCCTAACTAGCATTACCGGGGAGCTGTTTTTT. It codes for CASTLTSITGELFF.

The chain has TRBV5-1 and TRBJ2-3; TRBD2 might be the D (6 bases). Deletions cut 4 bases from V and 0 bases from J, with 18 bases between. The CDR3 is made up of 17 amino acids. Germline CDR1 SGHRS, CDR2 YFSETQ. CDR3 sequence reads: CASSGVASAFSTDTQYF. CDR3 DNA: TGCGCCAGCAGCGGGGTGGCTAGCGCCTTTAGCACAGATACGCAGTATTTT. The whole variable domain, filled in from reference TRBV5-1 and TRBJ2-3, reads KAGVTQTPRYLIKTRGQQVTLSCSPISGHRSVSWYQQTPGQGLQFLFEYFSETQRNKGNFPGRFSGRQFSNSRSEMNVSTLELGDSALYLCASSGVASAFSTDTQYFGPGTRLTVL.

The rearrangement links TRBV27 to TRBJ2-1, with D possibly being TRBD2 (6 bases). CDR3 length equals 14 residues. V lost 2 bases and J lost 6, with 11 bases in between. Germline-derived CDR1 and CDR2 are MNHEY and SMNVEV (reference sequence). The CDR3 reads CASSLTGDFNEQFF. The DNA of the CDR3 is TGTGCCAGCAGTTTAACGGGAGACTTCAATGAGCAGTTCTTC.

V gene TRBV28 combines with J gene TRBJ2-3, with TRBD1 as a possible D gene (6 bases). In germline, CDR1 is MDHEN, CDR2 SYDVKM. V lost 3 bases and J 1 base, leaving 8 bases between the germline ends. The CDR3 is 14 amino acids. The CDR3 region is CASSLKGGTDTQYF. In DNA form, the CDR3 reads TGTGCCAGCAGTTTGAAGGGGGGCACAGATACGCAGTATTTT.

This clone was picked up one time. The chain combines TRBV28 with TRBJ1-4; weak D call: TRBD1 (5 bases). Germline CDR1 reads MDHEN; CDR2 reads SYDVKM. V lost 11 bases and J 5 bases, leaving 15 bases between the germline ends. The CDR3 is 13 amino acids. CDR3 bases: TGTGCCTCAAGAGGCAGGGTAAATGAAAAACTGTTTTTT. It specifies CASRGRVNEKLFF.

This clone was recorded only once. CDR3 loop: CASLFGTGGFSTEAFF. The CDR3, as DNA: TGTGCCAGTCTGTTCGGGACAGGGGGTTTTAGCACTGAAGCTTTCTTT. The V and J genes are TRBV19 and TRBJ1-1, with 11 nucleotides matching TRBD1. The V gene end was trimmed by 8 bases and the J gene end by 4 bases; junction bases not matched to a gene: 12. The CDR3 consists of 16 residues. Germline V gives CDR1 LNHDA, CDR2 SQIVND (reference sequence).

CDR3: CASTPPSGYEQYF. The CDR3 region has the DNA TGTGCCAGCACCCCCCCTAGCGGCTACGAGCAGTACTTC. The chain carries TRBV6-5 and TRBJ2-7; 7 bases match TRBD2. The V gene's germline CDR1 is MNHEY and CDR2 SVGAGI. The CDR3 consists of 13 residues. V dropped 7 bases and J dropped 3; count of bases not matched to a gene: 6.

This chain uses TRBV6-2 or TRBV6-3 with TRBJ2-1; TRBD2 aligns across 7 bases. The trim removed 6 bases at V and 0 bases at J, leaving 5 bases unmatched. Germline V CDR1 and CDR2: MNHEY, SVGEGT. This CDR3 comprises 15 residues. CDR3 sequence: CASSAGGGSYNEQFF. Written as DNA, the CDR3 is TGTGCCAGCAGCGCTGGGGGGGGCTCCTACAATGAGCAGTTCTTC.

This chain links TRBV15 with TRBJ1-1, with TRBD1 matching 10 bases. Trimming removed 3 bases from V and 0 bases from J; junction bases left unmatched: 7. The CDR3 has 17 residues. Germline V gives CDR1 LNHNV, CDR2 YYDKDF (reference sequence). CDR3 nucleotide sequence: TGTGCCACCAGCAGGGGGACAGGGGCCCTTTTGAACACTGAAGCTTTCTTT. Protein product: CATSRGTGALLNTEAFF.

The rearrangement links TRBV2 to TRBJ2-1, with TRBD1 matching 7 bases. Germline V gene lookup returns CDR1 SNHLY and CDR2 FYNNEI. The junction had 11 bases not matched to a gene; V was cut back by 7 bases and J by 8 bases. The CDR3 totals 14 residues. CDR3 amino acids: CASKGDSSYHEQFF. The CDR3 region has the DNA TGTGCCAGCAAAGGGGACAGCTCTTATCATGAGCAGTTCTTC.

V is TRBV9 and J is TRBJ2-3; 9 nucleotides match TRBD2. J lost 6 bases, V lost 0 bases, and 11 bases had no gene match. CDR1 is SGDLS, CDR2 YYNGEE, per germline. This CDR3 comprises 17 residues. The CDR3 reads CASSVGPSIAGGDTQYF. The DNA for the CDR3 is TGTGCCAGCAGCGTAGGCCCCTCAATTGCGGGAGGGGATACGCAGTATTTT.

The chain combines TRBV28 with TRBJ2-7; tentative D call: TRBD1 (5 bases). Germline lookup yields CDR1 MDHEN and CDR2 SYDVKM. The CDR3 is 16 residues long. The V end lost 1 base, the J end lost 6 bases, and 19 bases lay between the germline ends. The CDR3 region has the DNA TGTGCCAGCAGTTTATCCCGTTGGGGCAGGTTGGGCGAGCAGTACTTC. Amino acids: CASSLSRWGRLGEQYF.

The count of this clone is one. The V and J genes are TRBV6-5 and TRBJ1-4, with D perhaps matching TRBD1 (5 bases). Germline V CDR1 and CDR2: MNHEY, SVGAGI. This CDR3 has 14 residues. The V end lost 5 bases, the J end lost 8 bases, and 15 bases lay between the germline ends. The CDR3 DNA sequence: TGTGCCAGCAGTAGCCGACAGTTCCAAGAAAAACTGTTTTTT. Translated, it gives CASSSRQFQEKLFF.